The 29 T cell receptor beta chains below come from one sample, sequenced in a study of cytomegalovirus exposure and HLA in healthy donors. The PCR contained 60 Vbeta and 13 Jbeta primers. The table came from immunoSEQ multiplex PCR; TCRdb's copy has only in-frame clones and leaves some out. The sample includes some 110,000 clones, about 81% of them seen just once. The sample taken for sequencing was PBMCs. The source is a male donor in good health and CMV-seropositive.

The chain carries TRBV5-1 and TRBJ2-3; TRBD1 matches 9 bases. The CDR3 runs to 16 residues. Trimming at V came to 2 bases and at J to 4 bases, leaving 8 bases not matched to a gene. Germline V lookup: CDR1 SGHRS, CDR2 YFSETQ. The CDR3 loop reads CASSFRGQGNADTQYF. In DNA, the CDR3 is TGCGCCAGCAGCTTTCGAGGACAGGGGAATGCAGATACGCAGTATTTT.

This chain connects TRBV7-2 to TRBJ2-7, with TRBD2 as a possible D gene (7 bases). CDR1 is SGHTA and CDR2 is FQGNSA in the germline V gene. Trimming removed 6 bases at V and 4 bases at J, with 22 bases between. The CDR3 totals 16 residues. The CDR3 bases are TGTGCCAGCAGTTTACCACGGGGCAGGGGACTATACGAGCAGTACTTC. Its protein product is CASSLPRGRGLYEQYF.

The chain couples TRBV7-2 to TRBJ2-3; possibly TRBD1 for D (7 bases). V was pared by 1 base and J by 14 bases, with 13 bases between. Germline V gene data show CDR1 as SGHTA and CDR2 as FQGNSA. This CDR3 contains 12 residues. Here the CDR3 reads CASSLGAGGTYF. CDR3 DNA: TGTGCCAGCAGCTTAGGTGCAGGGGGGACGTATTTT.

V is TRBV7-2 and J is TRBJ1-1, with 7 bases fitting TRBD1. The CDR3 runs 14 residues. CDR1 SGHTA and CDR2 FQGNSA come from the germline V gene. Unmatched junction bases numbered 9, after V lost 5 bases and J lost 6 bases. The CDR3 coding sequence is TGTGCCAGCAGCCTCACCGGGACAGCACCTGAAGCTTTCTTT. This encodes CASSLTGTAPEAFF.

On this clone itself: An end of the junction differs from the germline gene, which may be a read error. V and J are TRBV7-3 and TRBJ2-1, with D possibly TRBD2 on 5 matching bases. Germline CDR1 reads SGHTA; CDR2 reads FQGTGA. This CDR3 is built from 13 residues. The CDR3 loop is CASGLASHNEQFF. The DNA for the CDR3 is TGTGCCAGCGGGCTAGCCTCCCACAATGAGCAGTTCTTC.

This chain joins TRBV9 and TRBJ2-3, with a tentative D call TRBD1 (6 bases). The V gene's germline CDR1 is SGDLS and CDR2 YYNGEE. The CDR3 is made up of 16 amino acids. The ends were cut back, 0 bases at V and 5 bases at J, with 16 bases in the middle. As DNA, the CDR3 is TGTGCCAGCAGCGTAGGGGTAACAGGGCTTAGAGATACGCAGTATTTT. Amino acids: CASSVGVTGLRDTQYF.

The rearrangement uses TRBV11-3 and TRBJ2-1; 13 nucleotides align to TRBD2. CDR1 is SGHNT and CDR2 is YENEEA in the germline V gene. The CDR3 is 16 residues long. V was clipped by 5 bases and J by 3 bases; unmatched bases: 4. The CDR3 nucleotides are TGTGCCAGCAGCACCCGACTAGCGGGGGGCTACAATGAGCAGTTCTTC. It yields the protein CASSTRLAGGYNEQFF.

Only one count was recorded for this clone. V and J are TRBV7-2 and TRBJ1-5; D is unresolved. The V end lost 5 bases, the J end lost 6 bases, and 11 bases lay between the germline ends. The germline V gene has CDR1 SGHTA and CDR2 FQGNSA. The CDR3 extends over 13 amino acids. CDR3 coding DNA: TGTGCCAGCAGCCCCGACAACCGTCAGCCCCAGCATTTT. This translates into CASSPDNRQPQHF.

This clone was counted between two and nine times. CDR3 bases: TGTGCCATCAGTGACCACTTTCTCACTGAAGCTTTCTTT. This codes for CAISDHFLTEAFF. J is TRBJ1-1 and V is TRBV10-3; no clear D. The length of the CDR3 is 13 residues. Germline CDR1 reads ENHRY; CDR2 reads SYGVKD. The V gene lost 3 bases and the J gene lost 4 bases, with 9 bases spanning the gap.

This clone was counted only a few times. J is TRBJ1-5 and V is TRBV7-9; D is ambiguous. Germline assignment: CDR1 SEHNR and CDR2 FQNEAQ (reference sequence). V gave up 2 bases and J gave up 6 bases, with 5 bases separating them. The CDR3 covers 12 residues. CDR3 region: CASSLFLQPQHF. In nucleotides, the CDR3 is TGTGCCAGCAGCTTATTTCTTCAGCCCCAGCATTTT.

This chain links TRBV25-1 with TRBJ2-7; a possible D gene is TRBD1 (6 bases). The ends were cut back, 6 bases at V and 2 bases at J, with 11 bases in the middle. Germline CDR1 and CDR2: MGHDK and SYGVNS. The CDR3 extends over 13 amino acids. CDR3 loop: CASRSDSTYEQYF. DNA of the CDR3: TGTGCCAGCAGGTCGGACAGCACCTACGAGCAGTACTTC.

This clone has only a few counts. This CDR3 is CASSQDTGQVYGYTF. CDR3 coding DNA: TGTGCCAGCAGCCAAGATACGGGACAGGTTTATGGCTACACCTTC. The chain employs TRBV4-2 and TRBJ1-2, with TRBD1 matching over 8 bases. J gave up 5 bases and V 0 bases, and 5 bases lay outside the gene matches. The germline gives CDR1 LGHNA, CDR2 YNFKEQ. The CDR3 spans 15 residues.

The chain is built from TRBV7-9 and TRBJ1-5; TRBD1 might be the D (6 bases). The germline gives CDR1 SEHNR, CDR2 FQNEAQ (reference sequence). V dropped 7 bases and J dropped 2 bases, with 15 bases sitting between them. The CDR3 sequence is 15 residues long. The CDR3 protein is CASISGGRGNQPQHF. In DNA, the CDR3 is TGTGCCAGCATCAGCGGGGGGCGCGGCAATCAGCCCCAGCATTTT.

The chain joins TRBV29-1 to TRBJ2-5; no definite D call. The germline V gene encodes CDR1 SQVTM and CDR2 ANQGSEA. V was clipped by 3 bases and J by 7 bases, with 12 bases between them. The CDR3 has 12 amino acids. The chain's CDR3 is CSVESGPGTQYF. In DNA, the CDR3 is TGCAGCGTTGAGTCAGGTCCCGGGACCCAGTACTTC.

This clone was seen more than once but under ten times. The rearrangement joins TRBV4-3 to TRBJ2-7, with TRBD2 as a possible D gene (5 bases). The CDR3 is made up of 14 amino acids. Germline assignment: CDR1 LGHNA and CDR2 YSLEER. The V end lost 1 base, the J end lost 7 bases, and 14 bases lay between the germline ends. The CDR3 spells CASSQVTGSGEQYF. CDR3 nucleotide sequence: TGCGCCAGCAGCCAAGTAACCGGGTCGGGGGAGCAGTACTTC.

CDR3 sequence: CASSLGTGLREQYF. The DNA for the CDR3 is TGTGCCAGCAGTTTAGGGACAGGGTTAAGGGAGCAGTACTTC. The chain has TRBV28 and TRBJ2-7, with 9 bases lining up with TRBD1. This CDR3 has 14 amino acids. Germline V gene data show CDR1 as MDHEN and CDR2 as SYDVKM. Trimming took 2 bases from V and 7 from J; bases not matched to a gene: 6. The full variable domain, its missing parts supplied by reference TRBV28 and TRBJ2-7, is DVKVTQSSRYLVKRTGEKVFLECVQDMDHENMFWYRQDPGLGLRLIYFSYDVKMKEKGDIPEGYSVSREKKERFSLILESASTNQTSMYLCASSLGTGLREQYFGPGTRLTVT.

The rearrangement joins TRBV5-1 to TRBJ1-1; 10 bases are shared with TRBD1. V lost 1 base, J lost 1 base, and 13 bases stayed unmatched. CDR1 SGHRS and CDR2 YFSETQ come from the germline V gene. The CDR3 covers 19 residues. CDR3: CASSLFRQWGQGKNTEAFF. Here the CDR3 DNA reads TGCGCCAGCAGCTTGTTCCGACAATGGGGACAGGGGAAGAACACTGAAGCTTTCTTT.

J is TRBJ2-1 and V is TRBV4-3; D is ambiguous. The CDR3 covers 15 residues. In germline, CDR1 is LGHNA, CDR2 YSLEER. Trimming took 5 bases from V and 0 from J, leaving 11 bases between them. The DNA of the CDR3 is TGCGCCAGCAGCTACAGCCATGGCTCCTACAATGAGCAGTTCTTC. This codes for CASSYSHGSYNEQFF.

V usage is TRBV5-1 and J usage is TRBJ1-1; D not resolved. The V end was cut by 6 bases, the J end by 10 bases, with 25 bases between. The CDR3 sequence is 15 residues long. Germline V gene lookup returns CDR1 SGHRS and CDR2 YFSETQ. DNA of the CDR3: TGCGCCAGCAAAGAGAACGGGGTCGAGGGTCTAGGAGCTTTCTTT. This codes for CASKENGVEGLGAFF. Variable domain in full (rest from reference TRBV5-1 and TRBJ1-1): KAGVTQTPRYLIKTRGQQVTLSCSPISGHRSVSWYQQTPGQGLQFLFEYFSETQRNKGNFPGRFSGRQFSNSRSEMNVSTLELGDSALYLCASKENGVEGLGAFFGQGTRLTVV.

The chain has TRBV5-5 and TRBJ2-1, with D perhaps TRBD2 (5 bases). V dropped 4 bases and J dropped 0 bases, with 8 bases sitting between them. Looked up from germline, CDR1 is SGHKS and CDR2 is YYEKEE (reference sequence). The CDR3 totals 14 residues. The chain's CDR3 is CASSGLHSYNEQFF. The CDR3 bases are TGTGCCAGCAGCGGACTTCACTCCTACAATGAGCAGTTCTTC.

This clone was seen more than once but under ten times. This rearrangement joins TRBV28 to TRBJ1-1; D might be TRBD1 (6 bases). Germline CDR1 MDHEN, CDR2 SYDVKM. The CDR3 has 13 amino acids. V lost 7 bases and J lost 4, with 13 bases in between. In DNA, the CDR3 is TGTGCCAGCACCAGAACAGGGTTCACTGAAGCTTTCTTT. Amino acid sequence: CASTRTGFTEAFF.

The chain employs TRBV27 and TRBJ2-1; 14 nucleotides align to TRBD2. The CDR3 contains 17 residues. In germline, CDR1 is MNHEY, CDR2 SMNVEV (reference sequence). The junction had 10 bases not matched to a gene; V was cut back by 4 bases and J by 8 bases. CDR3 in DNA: TGTGCCAGCAGTTCAGGACTAGCGGGGGGCCTACGCGATGAGCAGTTCTTC. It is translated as CASSSGLAGGLRDEQFF.

CDR3 nucleotide sequence: TGTGCCAGCAGTCGGGGGGGGGCAGAACGGCCGCAGTATTTT. Translated: CASSRGGAERPQYF. This sequence joins TRBV28 and TRBJ2-3; 8 bases are a match to TRBD2. The CDR3 length is 14 residues. In germline, CDR1 is MDHEN, CDR2 SYDVKM. Germline trimming cut 5 bases from V and 10 bases from J; bases unmatched to any gene: 11.

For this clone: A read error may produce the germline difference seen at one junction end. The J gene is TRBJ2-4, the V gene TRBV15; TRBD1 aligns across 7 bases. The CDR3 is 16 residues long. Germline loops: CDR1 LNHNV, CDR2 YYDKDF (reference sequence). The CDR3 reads CATSSYTDGTATTPNF. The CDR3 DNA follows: TGTGCCACCAGCAGCTATACAGATGGGACAGCTACCACACCGAACTTC. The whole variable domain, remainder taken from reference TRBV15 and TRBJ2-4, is DAMVIQNPRYQVTQFGKPVTLSCSQTLNHNVMYWYQQKSSQAPKLLFHYYDKDFNNEADTPDNFQSRRPNTSFCFLDIRSPGLGDTAMYLCATSSYTDGTATTPNFGAGTRLSVL.

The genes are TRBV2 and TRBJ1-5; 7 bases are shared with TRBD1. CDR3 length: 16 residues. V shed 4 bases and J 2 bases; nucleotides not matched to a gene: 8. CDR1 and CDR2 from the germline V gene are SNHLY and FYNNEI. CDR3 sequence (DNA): TGTGCCAGCAGTGGGGGGAGCACAGGGGGCAATCAGCCCCAGCATTTT. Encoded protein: CASSGGSTGGNQPQHF.

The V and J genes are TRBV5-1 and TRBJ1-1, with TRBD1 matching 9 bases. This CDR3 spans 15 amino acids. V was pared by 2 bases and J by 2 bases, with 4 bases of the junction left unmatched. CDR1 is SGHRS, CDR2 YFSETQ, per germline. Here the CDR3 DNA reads TGCGCCAGCAGCTTCCTGACAGGGGGAAACACTGAAGCTTTCTTT. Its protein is CASSFLTGGNTEAFF.

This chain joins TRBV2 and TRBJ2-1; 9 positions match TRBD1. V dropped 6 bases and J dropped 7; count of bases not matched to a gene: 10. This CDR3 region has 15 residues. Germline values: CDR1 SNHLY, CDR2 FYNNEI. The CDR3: CASSETGGEGNEQFF. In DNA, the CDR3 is TGTGCCAGCAGCGAAACAGGGGGCGAGGGAAATGAGCAGTTCTTC.

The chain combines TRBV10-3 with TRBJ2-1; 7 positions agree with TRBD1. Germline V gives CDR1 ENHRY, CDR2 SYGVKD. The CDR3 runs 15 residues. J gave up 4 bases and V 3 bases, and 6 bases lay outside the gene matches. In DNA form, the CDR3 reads TGTGCCATCAGTGAACCCGGGACAGTATACAATGAGCAGTTCTTC. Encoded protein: CAISEPGTVYNEQFF.

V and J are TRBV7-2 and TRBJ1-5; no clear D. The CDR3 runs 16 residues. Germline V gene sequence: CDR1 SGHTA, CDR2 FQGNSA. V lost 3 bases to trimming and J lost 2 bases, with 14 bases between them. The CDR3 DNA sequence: TGTGCCAGCAGCTTTTTCGCGGTAGGTGGCAATCAGCCCCAGCATTTT. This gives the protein CASSFFAVGGNQPQHF.